The rows below give T cell receptor beta chains drawn from one sample of a study of blood T cell repertoires in COVID-19. Sequencing used immunoSEQ multiplex PCR; TCRdb keeps in-frame clones, though not all of them. The sample carries about 320,000 clones, roughly 90% recorded once. Sequenced material: PBMCs or T cells enriched from blood (not recorded which). Receptors were obtained from a man in his sixties who had recovered from COVID-19. The CDR3 runs from the conserved cysteine through the conserved F or W. Fields, in order: V gene, D gene, clone size, J gene, CDR3 protein, CDR3 DNA. The D gene is left open where the match is weak. The size field is filled for only some rows; it gives once, few, many or a size class.

TRBV7-9	TRBD1	few	TRBJ2-7	CASPPGTDNLEQYF	TGTGCCAGCCCTCCAGGGACAGATAATCTCGAGCAGTACTTC
TRBV29-1	TRBD2	.	TRBJ2-7	CSVFHHRGSGNPSYEQYF	TGCAGCGTTTTCCACCACAGAGGGAGCGGGAATCCCTCCTACGAGCAGTACTTC
TRBV5-1	TRBD1	.	TRBJ1-1	CASSLAGDRGTEAFF	TGCGCCAGCAGCTTGGCCGGAGACAGGGGCACTGAAGCTTTCTTT
TRBV27	TRBD1	.	TRBJ1-2	CASSGTGEFYYGYTF	TGTGCCAGCAGTGGGACAGGGGAATTTTATTATGGCTACACCTTC
TRBV27	.	.	TRBJ2-1	CASGEAGRLNEQFF	TGTGCCAGCGGGGAGGCAGGGAGGTTGAATGAGCAGTTCTTC
TRBV19	.	.	TRBJ1-2	CASSTRQNYGYTF	TGTGCCAGTAGTACTCGACAGAACTATGGCTACACCTTC
TRBV3-1/TRBV3-2	.	.	TRBJ1-3	CASSQLEGDTIYF	TGTGCCAGCAGTCAACTGGAGGGCGACACCATATATTTT
TRBV19	TRBD1	.	TRBJ1-5	CASRRVRGHQPQHF	TGTGCCAGTAGAAGGGTCAGGGGGCATCAGCCCCAGCATTTT
TRBV5-1	.	.	TRBJ2-7	CASSTQGNEQYF	TGCGCCAGCAGCACCCAGGGGAACGAGCAGTACTTC
TRBV5-1	TRBD2	.	TRBJ2-7	CASSFSGVGEQYF	TGCGCCAGCAGCTTTAGCGGGGTGGGAGAGCAGTACTTC
TRBV5-1	.	.	TRBJ2-3	CASSRDRISTDTQYF	TGCGCCAGCAGCCGAGACAGAATTAGCACAGATACGCAGTATTTT
TRBV19	TRBD2	.	TRBJ2-1	CASSISLAGSYNEQFF	TGTGCCAGTAGTATATCCCTAGCGGGTTCCTACAATGAGCAGTTCTTC
TRBV5-1	.	.	TRBJ2-1	CASSLITSSYNEQFF	TGCGCCAGCAGCTTAATTACTAGCTCCTACAATGAGCAGTTCTTC
TRBV5-1	TRBD2	.	TRBJ2-3	CASSQQTSGSLNTQYF	TGCGCCAGCAGCCAACAGACTAGCGGGAGTCTGAATACGCAGTATTTT
TRBV9	.	.	TRBJ2-3	CASSVVPYDRADTQYF	TGTGCCAGCAGCGTAGTACCCTATGATCGGGCAGATACGCAGTATTTT
TRBV19	.	.	TRBJ1-5	CASGGGDLYSNQPQHF	TGTGCCAGCGGGGGGGGCGACCTTTATAGCAATCAGCCCCAGCATTTT
TRBV21-1	.	.	TRBJ1-2	CASSKHRDRSNYGYTF	TGTGCCAGCAGCAAACACAGGGACAGGTCTAACTATGGCTACACCTTC
TRBV28	TRBD1	.	TRBJ2-7	CASLVGQGYEQYF	TGTGCCAGCCTTGTAGGACAGGGCTACGAGCAGTACTTC
TRBV7-2	.	.	TRBJ2-1	CASRGRRAGNNEQFF	TGTGCCAGCAGGGGAAGGAGGGCCGGGAACAATGAGCAGTTCTTC
TRBV18	TRBD2	.	TRBJ2-5	CASSPPGLAEGETQYF	TGTGCCAGCTCACCTCCGGGACTAGCGGAAGGGGAGACCCAGTACTTC
TRBV5-4	.	.	TRBJ1-1	CASSLANGNTEAFF	TGTGCCAGCAGCTTGGCCAACGGGAACACTGAAGCTTTCTTT
TRBV2	.	.	TRBJ1-5	CASVRELNQPQHF	TGTGCCAGCGTAAGGGAGTTGAATCAGCCCCAGCATTTT
TRBV5-1	.	.	TRBJ2-1	CASSFGGYNNEQFF	TGCGCCAGCAGCTTTGGCGGCTATAACAATGAGCAGTTCTTC
TRBV29-1	.	.	TRBJ1-3	CSVEKQGNTIYF	TGCAGCGTTGAAAAACAGGGAAACACCATATATTTT
TRBV11-1	.	.	TRBJ2-2	CASSWGSTGELFF	TGTGCCAGCAGCTGGGGCTCGACCGGGGAGCTGTTTTTT
TRBV6-6	.	.	TRBJ1-1	CASSYPRGYTEAFF	TGTGCCAGCAGTTACCCACGGGGTTACACTGAAGCTTTCTTT
TRBV18	.	.	TRBJ2-6	CASSSTVSGANVLTF	TGTGCCAGCTCATCTACAGTCTCTGGGGCCAACGTCCTGACTTTC
TRBV28	.	few	TRBJ2-1	CASTRRGYSNEQFF	TGTGCCAGCACGCGGAGGGGATACTCCAATGAGCAGTTCTTC
TRBV5-1	.	once	TRBJ1-3	CASSSNPQGNTIYF	TGCGCCAGCAGCTCAAACCCCCAGGGAAACACCATATATTTT
TRBV20-1	TRBD1	.	TRBJ1-6	CSASGQGNPRISPLHF	TGCAGTGCTAGTGGACAGGGAAATCCCAGGATTTCACCCCTCCACTTT
TRBV7-3	.	.	TRBJ2-2	CASAEGTGELFF	TGTGCCAGCGCTGAGGGCACCGGGGAGCTGTTTTTT
TRBV2	.	.	TRBJ2-7	CASSEEVYLSYEQYF	TGTGCCAGCAGTGAGGAGGTCTACCTCTCCTACGAGCAGTACTTC
TRBV6-5	TRBD1	.	TRBJ1-3	CASSSGTVGNTIYF	TGTGCCAGCAGTTCCGGGACAGTCGGAAACACCATATATTTT
TRBV23-1	.	.	TRBJ2-1	CASSHPGVNEQFF	TGCGCCAGCAGTCACCCAGGGGTCAATGAGCAGTTCTTC
TRBV27	.	few	TRBJ2-2	CASSYREQTTGELFF	TGTGCCAGCAGTTACCGGGAACAGACCACCGGGGAGCTGTTTTTT
TRBV3-1/TRBV3-2	TRBD1	.	TRBJ2-5	CASSHLRTGGDQETQYF	TGTGCCAGCAGCCACCTAAGGACAGGGGGCGACCAAGAGACCCAGTACTTC